Each of the 21 T cell receptor beta chains below was sequenced from the same sample in a study of T cell responses to AZD1222 COVID-19 vaccine. Assay: immunoSEQ multiplex PCR; the TCRdb copy retains only in-frame clones and omits some. Counted here are about 140,000 clones, roughly nine tenths occurring once; the ten biggest clones make up 1.5% to 2%. This specimen was peripheral blood, taken on day 0 of AZD1222 vaccination. Every receptor here comes from an adult in good health.

This clone was recorded once. V usage is TRBV7-2 and J usage is TRBJ2-7; D not resolved. Trimming cost V 4 bases and J 3 bases, with 7 bases left between them. Germline V gene sequence: CDR1 SGHTA, CDR2 FQGNSA. The CDR3 spans 12 residues. This CDR3 is CASSYGVYEQYF. In DNA form, the CDR3 reads TGTGCCAGCAGCTATGGGGTCTACGAGCAGTACTTC.

The chain recombines TRBV3-1 (or the pseudogene TRBV3-2) with TRBJ1-2; possible D gene TRBD1, 5 bases. The V end was cut by 5 bases, the J end by 9 bases, with 16 bases between. This CDR3 is built from 13 residues. The germline V gene has CDR1 LGHDT and CDR2 YNNKEL (reference sequence). The CDR3 sequence: CASSEFSTGRYTF. The CDR3 coding sequence is TGTGCCAGCAGCGAGTTTTCCACAGGTCGCTACACCTTC.

The chain has TRBV18 and TRBJ2-2, with D tentatively TRBD2 (5 bases). V was pared by 1 base and J by 4 bases, with 10 bases between. This CDR3 contains 15 residues. Germline V gene data show CDR1 as KGHSH and CDR2 as LQKENI. Here the CDR3 DNA reads TGTGCCAGCTCACCACTACTAGTTAGCACCGGGGAGCTGTTTTTT. It is translated as CASSPLLVSTGELFF.

The chain uses TRBV15 and TRBJ1-5, with D perhaps TRBD1 (6 bases). The CDR3 has 19 residues. Deletions cut 5 bases from V and 1 base from J, with 24 bases between. The germline CDR1 and CDR2 sequences are LNHNV and YYDKDF (reference sequence). CDR3 in amino acids: CATSASEGGILRSNQPQHF. The CDR3 DNA reads as TGTGCCACCAGCGCATCTGAGGGGGGGATATTGAGGAGCAATCAGCCCCAGCATTTT. The full variable domain, rest sourced from reference TRBV15 and TRBJ1-5, is DAMVIQNPRYQVTQFGKPVTLSCSQTLNHNVMYWYQQKSSQAPKLLFHYYDKDFNNEADTPDNFQSRRPNTSFCFLDIRSPGLGDTAMYLCATSASEGGILRSNQPQHFGDGTRLSIL.

The rearrangement uses TRBV19 and TRBJ1-5; D possibly corresponds to TRBD1 (6 bases). CDR1 LNHDA and CDR2 SQIVND come from the germline V gene (reference sequence). The CDR3 totals 15 residues. With 1 base removed from V and 7 bases from J, the gap between germline ends came to 14 bases. The CDR3 region has the DNA TGTGCCAGTAGTATAGTTCGAGGGCAGGGGCAGCCCCAGCATTTT. Protein product: CASSIVRGQGQPQHF.

The CDR3 DNA reads as TGTGCCAGCAGGATTACAGGGTCCACTGAAGCTTTCTTT. Its protein is CASRITGSTEAFF. The V and J genes are TRBV6-6 and TRBJ1-1, with D perhaps matching TRBD1 (6 bases). Germline loops: CDR1 MNHNY, CDR2 SVGAGI (reference sequence). The CDR3 loop spans 13 amino acids. Between the trimmed V and J ends, which lost 6 bases and 4 bases, there was a span of 12 bases.

This clone came up once. The chain carries TRBV4-1 and TRBJ1-5; TRBD1 aligns across 7 bases. The length of the CDR3 is 15 residues. The V gene end was trimmed by 6 bases and the J gene end by 4 bases; junction bases not matched to a gene: 9. Germline V lookup: CDR1 MGHRA, CDR2 YSYEKL. The CDR3 DNA reads TGCGCCAGCAGTTACATAGGGGGCCCTAATCAGCCCCAGCATTTT. Protein: CASSYIGGPNQPQHF.

This chain joins TRBV28 and TRBJ1-2, with D perhaps TRBD1 (5 bases). The CDR3 is 14 residues long. The V end lost 1 base, the J end lost 2 bases, and 8 bases lay between the germline ends. CDR1 is MDHEN, CDR2 SYDVKM, per germline. Here the CDR3 reads CASSLSAGNYGYTF. The CDR3 DNA reads as TGTGCCAGCAGTTTATCGGCAGGGAACTATGGCTACACCTTC.

The chain is built from TRBV20-1 and TRBJ1-3, with D possibly matching TRBD1 (6 bases). The CDR3 runs 15 residues. V was pared by 3 bases and J by 2 bases, with 14 bases between. Germline loops: CDR1 DFQATT, CDR2 SNEGSKA (reference sequence). Here the CDR3 reads CSASNQGRTGNTIYF. The CDR3 bases are TGCAGTGCTAGTAACCAGGGGCGCACTGGAAACACCATATATTTT.

The J gene is TRBJ1-5, the V gene TRBV5-1; no firm D call. This CDR3 is 14 amino acids long. CDR1 and CDR2 (germline): SGHRS, YFSETQ. V was trimmed by 0 bases and J by 0 bases, leaving 4 bases between them. CDR3: CASSLDGSNQPQHF. CDR3 sequence (DNA): TGCGCCAGCAGCTTGGACGGTAGCAATCAGCCCCAGCATTTT.

V is TRBV30 and J is TRBJ1-1; D remains ambiguous. This CDR3 region has 11 residues. V was trimmed by 2 bases and J by 1 base, leaving 2 bases between them. Germline-derived CDR1 and CDR2 are GTSNPN and SVGIG (reference sequence). DNA for the CDR3: TGTGCCTGGAGTACGAACACTGAAGCTTTCTTT. This encodes CAWSTNTEAFF.

V gene TRBV5-1 combines with J gene TRBJ1-5; 7 bases match TRBD1. The germline CDR1 and CDR2 sequences are SGHRS and YFSETQ. This CDR3 contains 16 residues. The V segment lost 4 bases and the J segment 0 bases; nucleotides outside the gene matches: 7. CDR3 sequence: CASSIGTESSNQPQHF. CDR3 DNA sequence: TGCGCCAGCAGCATTGGGACAGAGTCTAGCAATCAGCCCCAGCATTTT.

This clone was recorded a few times. V gene TRBV7-9 combines with J gene TRBJ1-5, with 11 bases that match TRBD1. The CDR3 contains 17 residues. Germline V CDR1 and CDR2: SEHNR, FQNEAQ (reference sequence). V dropped 5 bases and J dropped 4; count of bases not matched to a gene: 10. This chain's CDR3 is CASSGTDRGLPNQPQHF. In nucleotides, the CDR3 is TGTGCCAGCAGCGGGACGGACAGGGGGCTACCTAATCAGCCCCAGCATTTT.

Here the CDR3 DNA reads TGTGCCAGCAGCTTAACCGACAGCTACGAGCAGTACTTC. Its protein is CASSLTDSYEQYF. This chain links TRBV7-8 with TRBJ2-7, with TRBD1 as a possible D gene (5 bases). Trimming removed 2 bases from V and 3 bases from J, with 8 bases in between. Germline V lookup: CDR1 SGHVS, CDR2 FQNEAQ. The CDR3 totals 13 residues.

The chain uses TRBV5-8 and TRBJ2-2; no clear D gene. The V end was cut by 0 bases, the J end by 0 bases, with 12 bases between. The germline gives CDR1 SGHTS, CDR2 YDEGEE. This CDR3 region has 17 residues. This CDR3 is CASSLVKGIANTGELFF. CDR3 nucleotide sequence: TGTGCCAGCAGCTTGGTTAAGGGAATCGCGAACACCGGGGAGCTGTTTTTT.

In its sample, this clone was seen once. V usage is TRBV3-1 (or the pseudogene TRBV3-2) and J usage is TRBJ2-5; D might be TRBD1 (7 bases). The CDR3 loop spans 15 amino acids. Trimming removed 3 bases at V and 2 bases at J, with 13 bases between. CDR1 LGHDT and CDR2 YNNKEL come from the germline V gene (reference sequence). The CDR3 region has the DNA TGTGCCAGCAGCCACGCGGGACAGCATCAAGAGACCCAGTACTTC. This translates into CASSHAGQHQETQYF.

The chain combines TRBV7-9 with TRBJ2-5; TRBD1 matches 10 bases. Trimming cost V 1 base and J 1 base; bases outside gene matches: 9. Germline CDR1 and CDR2: SEHNR and FQNEAQ (reference sequence). The CDR3 length is 18 residues. CDR3: CASSLGRGTGVLQETQYF. CDR3 coding DNA: TGTGCCAGCAGCTTAGGTAGGGGGACAGGGGTCCTCCAAGAGACCCAGTACTTC. Supplemented by reference TRBV7-9 and TRBJ2-5, the full variable domain reads DTGVSQNPRHKITKRGQNVTFRCDPISEHNRLYWYRQTLGQGPEFLTYFQNEAQLEKSRLLSDRFSAERPKGSFSTLEIQRTEQGDSAMYLCASSLGRGTGVLQETQYFGPGTRLLVL.

This clone was counted between two and nine times. This chain connects TRBV30 to TRBJ2-3; D possibly corresponds to TRBD1 (5 bases). V was cut by 3 bases and J by 6 bases, with 16 bases left in between. Germline CDR1 and CDR2: GTSNPN and SVGIG (reference sequence). CDR3 length: 14 amino acids. The CDR3 nucleotides are TGTGCCTGGAGGGCAGGGCCCTTTGGGGATACGCAGTATTTT. It specifies CAWRAGPFGDTQYF.

The chain links TRBV10-1 to TRBJ2-7; tentatively, D is TRBD1 (6 bases). The CDR3 spans 12 residues. V was trimmed by 3 bases and J by 6 bases, leaving 9 bases between them. The germline gives CDR1 WNHNN, CDR2 SYGVQD (reference sequence). In nucleotides, the CDR3 is TGCGCCAGCAGTGATTGGGGGCTCGAGCAGTACTTC. As protein: CASSDWGLEQYF.

The chain joins TRBV2 to TRBJ1-6; 7 bases are shared with TRBD1. The J segment lost 9 bases and the V segment lost 6 bases, leaving 8 bases of the junction unmatched. This CDR3 contains 14 residues. Germline V gene data show CDR1 as SNHLY and CDR2 as FYNNEI. The CDR3 sequence: CASSPTGESSPLHF. CDR3 DNA sequence: TGTGCCAGCAGCCCTACAGGGGAAAGTTCACCCCTCCACTTT. Combining the CDR3 with reference TRBV2 and TRBJ1-6 gives the whole variable domain EPEVTQTPSHQVTQMGQEVILRCVPISNHLYFYWYRQILGQKVEFLVSFYNNEISEKSEIFDDQFSVERPDGSNFTLKIRSTKLEDSAMYFCASSPTGESSPLHFGNGTRLTVT.

The rearrangement uses TRBV2 and TRBJ1-2, with D possibly TRBD1 on 6 matching bases. V lost 11 bases, J lost 4 bases, and 14 bases lay in between. Germline V lookup: CDR1 SNHLY, CDR2 FYNNEI. The CDR3 consists of 12 residues. The CDR3 region has the DNA TGTGCCGGAACAGGGAACCTCTATGGCTACACCTTC. Its translation is CAGTGNLYGYTF.